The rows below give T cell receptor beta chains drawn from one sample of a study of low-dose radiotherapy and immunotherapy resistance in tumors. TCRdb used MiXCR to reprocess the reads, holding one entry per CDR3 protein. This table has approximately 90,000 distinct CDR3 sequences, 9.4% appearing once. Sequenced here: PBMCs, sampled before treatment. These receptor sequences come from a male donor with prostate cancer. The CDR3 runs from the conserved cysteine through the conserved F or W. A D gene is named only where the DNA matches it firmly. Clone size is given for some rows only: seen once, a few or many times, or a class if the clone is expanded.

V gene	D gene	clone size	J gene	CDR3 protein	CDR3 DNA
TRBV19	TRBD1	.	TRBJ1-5	CASSGSGTGINQPQHF	TGTGCCAGTAGTGGATCCGGGACAGGGATCAATCAGCCCCAGCATTTT
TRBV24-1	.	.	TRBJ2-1	CATSNPGTLSSYNEQFF	TGTGCCACCAGCAACCCCGGGACTCTGAGCTCCTACAATGAGCAGTTCTTC
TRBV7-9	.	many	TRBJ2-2	CASSLGLASNTGELFF	TGTGCCAGCAGCTTAGGGCTAGCGTCGAACACCGGGGAGCTGTTTTTT
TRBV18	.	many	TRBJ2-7	CASSPKPSGGGYEQYF	TGTGCCAGCTCACCGAAACCCAGCGGAGGGGGCTACGAGCAGTACTTC
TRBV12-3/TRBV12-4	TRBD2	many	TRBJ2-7	CASSLKGLATEQYF	TGTGCCAGCAGTTTAAAGGGACTAGCGACCGAGCAGTACTTC
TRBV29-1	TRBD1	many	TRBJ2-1	CSVERQGAPNEQFF	TGCAGCGTTGAGCGACAGGGGGCCCCCAATGAGCAGTTCTTC
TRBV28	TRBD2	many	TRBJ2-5	CASSSPGGLRERGTQYF	TGTGCCAGCAGTTCACCGGGGGGACTACGGGAACGTGGGACCCAGTACTTC
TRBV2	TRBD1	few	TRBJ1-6	CASRGGQGPNSYSPLHF	TGTGCCAGCAGGGGCGGACAGGGGCCGAACTCATATTCACCCCTCCACTTT
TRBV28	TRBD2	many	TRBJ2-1	CASSLLAGGSYNEQFF	TGTGCCAGCAGTTTATTAGCGGGGGGGTCCTACAATGAGCAGTTCTTC
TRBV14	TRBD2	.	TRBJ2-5	CASSPGLAGLETQYF	TGTGCCAGCAGCCCGGGACTAGCGGGTCTGGAGACCCAGTACTTC
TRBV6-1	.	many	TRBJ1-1	CASSEWQGAEAFF	TGTGCCAGCAGTGAATGGCAGGGCGCTGAAGCTTTCTTT
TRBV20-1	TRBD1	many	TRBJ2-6	CSARPRTGVTSGANVLTF	TGCAGTGCTAGACCAAGGACAGGGGTTACCTCTGGGGCCAACGTCCTGACTTTC
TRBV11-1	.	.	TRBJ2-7	CASSTNQGTYEQYF	TGTGCCAGCAGCACTAACCAGGGAACCTACGAGCAGTACTTC
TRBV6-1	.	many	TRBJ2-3	CASSELGAPTDTQYF	TGTGCCAGCAGTGAACTGGGGGCGCCGACAGATACGCAGTATTTT
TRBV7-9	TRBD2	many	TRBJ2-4	CASSISGSGKNIQYF	TGTGCCAGCAGCATTAGCGGGAGCGGCAAAAACATTCAGTACTTC
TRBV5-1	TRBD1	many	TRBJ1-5	CASSWRGLDNQPQHF	TGCGCCAGCAGCTGGAGGGGGCTTGACAATCAGCCCCAGCATTTT
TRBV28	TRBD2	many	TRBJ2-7	CAARTSGDYEQYF	TGTGCCGCAAGGACTAGCGGGGACTACGAGCAGTACTTC
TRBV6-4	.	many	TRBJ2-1	CASSGERQQSYNEQFF	TGTGCCAGCAGTGGAGAGAGACAGCAGTCCTACAATGAGCAGTTCTTC
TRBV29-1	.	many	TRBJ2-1	CSVVSSGREQFF	TGCAGCGTTGTGAGTAGCGGCCGTGAGCAGTTCTTC
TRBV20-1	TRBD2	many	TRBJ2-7	CSAGTSGRRDEQYF	TGCAGTGCGGGGACTAGCGGTCGTAGGGACGAGCAGTACTTC
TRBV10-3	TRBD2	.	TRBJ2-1	CAISEGSSGRAEQFF	TGTGCCATCAGTGAGGGGTCTAGCGGGAGGGCTGAGCAGTTCTTC
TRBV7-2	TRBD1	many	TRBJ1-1	CASSYRGRETEAFF	TGTGCCAGCAGCTACAGGGGGCGGGAAACTGAAGCTTTCTTT